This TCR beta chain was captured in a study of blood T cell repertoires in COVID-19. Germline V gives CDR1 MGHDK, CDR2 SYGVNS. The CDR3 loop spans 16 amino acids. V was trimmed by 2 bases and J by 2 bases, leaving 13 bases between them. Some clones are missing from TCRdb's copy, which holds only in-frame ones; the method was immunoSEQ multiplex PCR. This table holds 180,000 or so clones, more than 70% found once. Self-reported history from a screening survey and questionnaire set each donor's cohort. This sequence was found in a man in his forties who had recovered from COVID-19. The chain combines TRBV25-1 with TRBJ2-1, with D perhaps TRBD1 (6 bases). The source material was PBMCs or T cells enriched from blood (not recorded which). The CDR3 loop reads CASSEGGRTAYNEQFF. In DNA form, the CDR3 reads TGTGCCAGCAGTGAAGGGGGCCGGACAGCCTACAATGAGCAGTTCTTC.